This TCR beta chain was sequenced in a study of OX40 agonist ivuxolimab in advanced cancers. V dropped 4 bases and J dropped 3 bases, with 12 bases sitting between them. Germline V lookup: CDR1 SQVTM, CDR2 ANQGSEA. The CDR3 totals 13 residues. Profiling relied on immunoSEQ multiplex PCR, and the TCRdb table lists in-frame clones only, not all of them. Of some 19,000 clones detected, about nine tenths appear once; the ten largest clones hold 25% to 35%. The sequence was obtained from an adult with an advanced solid tumor such as melanoma, head and neck, liver or kidney cancer. The sample here was CD4+ or CD8+ T cells sorted from blood, taken in a trial of the OX40 agonist ivuxolimab. This rearrangement joins TRBV29-1 to TRBJ1-2; D call uncertain. The CDR3 is CSVVLEADYGYTF. CDR3 DNA: TGCAGCGTTGTCCTTGAGGCCGACTATGGCTACACCTTC.